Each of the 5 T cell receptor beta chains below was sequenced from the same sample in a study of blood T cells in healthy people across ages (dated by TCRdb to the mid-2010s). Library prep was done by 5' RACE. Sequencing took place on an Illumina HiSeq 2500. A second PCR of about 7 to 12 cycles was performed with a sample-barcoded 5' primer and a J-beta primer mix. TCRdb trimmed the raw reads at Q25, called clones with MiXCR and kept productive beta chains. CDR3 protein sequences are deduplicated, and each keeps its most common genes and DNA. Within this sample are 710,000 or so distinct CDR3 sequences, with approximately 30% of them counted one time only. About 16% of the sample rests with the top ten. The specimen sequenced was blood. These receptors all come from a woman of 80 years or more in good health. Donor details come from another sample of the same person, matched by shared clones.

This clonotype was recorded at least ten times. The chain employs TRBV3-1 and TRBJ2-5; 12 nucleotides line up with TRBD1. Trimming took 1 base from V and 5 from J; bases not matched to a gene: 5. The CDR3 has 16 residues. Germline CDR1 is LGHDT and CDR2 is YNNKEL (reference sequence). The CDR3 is CASSQAGQGAVETQYF. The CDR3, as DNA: TGTGCCAGCAGCCAAGCGGGACAGGGGGCTGTGGAGACCCAGTACTTC.

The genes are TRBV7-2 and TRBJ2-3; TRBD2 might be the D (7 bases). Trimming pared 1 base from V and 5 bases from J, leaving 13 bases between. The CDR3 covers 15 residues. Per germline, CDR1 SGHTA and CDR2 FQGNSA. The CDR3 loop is CASSLVGGLGDTQYF. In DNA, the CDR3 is TGTGCCAGCAGCTTAGTGGGGGGGCTCGGAGATACGCAGTATTTT. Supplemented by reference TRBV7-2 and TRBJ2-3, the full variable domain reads GAGVSQSPSNKVTEKGKDVELRCDPISGHTALYWYRQSLGQGLEFLIYFQGNSAPDKSGLPSDRFSAERTGGSVSTLTIQRTQQEDSAVYLCASSLVGGLGDTQYFGPGTRLTVL.

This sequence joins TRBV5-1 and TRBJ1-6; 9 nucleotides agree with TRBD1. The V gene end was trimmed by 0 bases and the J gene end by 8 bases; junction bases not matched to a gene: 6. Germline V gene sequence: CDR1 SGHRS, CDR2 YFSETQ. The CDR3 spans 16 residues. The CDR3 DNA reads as TGCGCCAGCAGCTTGGGTCACAGGGGGCAGGATTCACCCCTCCACTTT. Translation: CASSLGHRGQDSPLHF.

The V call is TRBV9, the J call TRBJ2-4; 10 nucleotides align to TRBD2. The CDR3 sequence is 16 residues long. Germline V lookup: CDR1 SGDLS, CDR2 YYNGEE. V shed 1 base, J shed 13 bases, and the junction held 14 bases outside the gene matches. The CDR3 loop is CASSVTSGVTYNEQYF. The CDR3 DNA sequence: TGTGCCAGCAGCGTAACTAGCGGGGTCACTTACAATGAGCAGTACTTC.

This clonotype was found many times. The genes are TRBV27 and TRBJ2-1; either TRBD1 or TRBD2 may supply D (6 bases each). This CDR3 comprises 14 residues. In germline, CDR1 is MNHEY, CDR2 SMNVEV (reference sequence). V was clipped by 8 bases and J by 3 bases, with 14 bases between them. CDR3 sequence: CASEGGPDYNEQFF. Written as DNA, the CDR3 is TGTGCCAGCGAGGGGGGACCCGACTACAATGAGCAGTTCTTC.